Included here is one T cell receptor (beta chain) sequence, with context. The antigen is undetermined. The data stem from a study of early T cells in non-severe SARS-CoV-2 infection. Regarding the study as a whole: VDJdb matching skewed toward anti-spike CD8 responses, missing private and CD4 specificities.

The CDR3 totals 13 residues. Trimming took off 2 bases at V and 8 bases at J, with 7 bases between the two ends. CDR1 and CDR2 from the germline V gene are MDHEN and SYDVKM. In the library, individual cDNA molecules carried attached unique molecular identifiers. TCRdb re-called the 5' RACE reads through MiXCR, storing one row per CDR3 protein. The table lists 25,000 to 30,000 distinct CDR3 sequences, around 5.4% of them singletons. The sample consisted of whole blood. This chain connects TRBV28 to TRBJ1-6, with D perhaps matching TRBD1 (5 bases). The TCR originated in an adult who was a healthcare worker with PCR-confirmed SARS-CoV-2 infection or an uninfected control (not recorded which). CDR3: CASSLDRYSPLHF. CDR3 coding DNA: TGTGCCAGCAGTTTAGACAGATATTCACCCCTCCACTTT.